Sequencing of this T cell receptor (beta chain) was carried out in a study of blood T cell repertoires in COVID-19. Study-level information: Some COVID-19 samples were acute and others convalescent; all came from the United States, Italy and Spain.

Some clones are missing from TCRdb's copy, which holds only in-frame ones; the method was immunoSEQ multiplex PCR. The table includes 150,000 to 180,000 clones, roughly 83% detected once. The CDR3 totals 16 residues. Germline V gene data show CDR1 as SNHLY and CDR2 as FYNNEI. Between the trimmed V and J ends, which lost 8 bases and 2 bases, there was a span of 20 bases. The rearrangement joins TRBV2 to TRBJ2-3, with D perhaps TRBD1 (6 bases). The sample comprised peripheral blood. The clonotype originates from a woman aged 60-75 years with COVID-19, enrolled during active disease. CDR3 sequence (DNA): TGTGCCAGCTACGACTTTCGAGGGGGATTCACAGATACGCAGTATTTT. This encodes CASYDFRGGFTDTQYF. The whole variable domain, remainder taken from reference TRBV2 and TRBJ2-3, is EPEVTQTPSHQVTQMGQEVILRCVPISNHLYFYWYRQILGQKVEFLVSFYNNEISEKSEIFDDQFSVERPDGSNFTLKIRSTKLEDSAMYFCASYDFRGGFTDTQYFGPGTRLTVL.